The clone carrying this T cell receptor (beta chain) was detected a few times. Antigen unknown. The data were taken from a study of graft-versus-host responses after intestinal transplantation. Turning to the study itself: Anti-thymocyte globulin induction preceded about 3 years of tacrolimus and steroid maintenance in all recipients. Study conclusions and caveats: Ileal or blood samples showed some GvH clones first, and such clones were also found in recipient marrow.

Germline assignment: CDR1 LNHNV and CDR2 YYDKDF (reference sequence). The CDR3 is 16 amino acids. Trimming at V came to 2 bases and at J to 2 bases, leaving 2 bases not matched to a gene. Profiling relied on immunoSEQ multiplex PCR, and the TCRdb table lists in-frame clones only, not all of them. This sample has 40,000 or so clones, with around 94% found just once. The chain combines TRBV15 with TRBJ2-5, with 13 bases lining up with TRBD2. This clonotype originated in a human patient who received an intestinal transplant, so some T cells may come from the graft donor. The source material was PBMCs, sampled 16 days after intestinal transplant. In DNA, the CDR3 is TGTGCCACCAGCAGACGACTAGCGGGAGGTCAAGAGACCCAGTACTTC. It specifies CATSRRLAGGQETQYF.